The 20 T cell receptor beta chains in this list originate from one sample, sequenced in a study of neurological immune-mediated disorders. TCRdb fed the 5' RACE reads into MiXCR, producing one record per CDR3 protein. The repertoire holds some 79,000 distinct CDR3 sequences, 13% to 15% seen once, with about 7% in the top ten. The sequencing input was PBMCs. The receptor set was obtained from a woman between 50 and 59 years old in good health.

In its sample, this clonotype was seen many times. V gene TRBV28 combines with J gene TRBJ1-6; tentatively, D is TRBD1 (6 bases). This CDR3 region has 13 residues. Germline V gene sequence: CDR1 MDHEN, CDR2 SYDVKM. Trimming took 4 bases from V and 10 from J, leaving 11 bases between them. The CDR3 protein is CASSWTVTSPLHF. CDR3 bases: TGTGCCAGCAGTTGGACAGTGACCTCACCCCTCCACTTT. Filled out from reference TRBV28 and TRBJ1-6, the complete variable domain reads DVKVTQSSRYLVKRTGEKVFLECVQDMDHENMFWYRQDPGLGLRLIYFSYDVKMKEKGDIPEGYSVSREKKERFSLILESASTNQTSMYLCASSWTVTSPLHFGNGTRLTVT.

Ten or more counts support this clonotype. This chain joins TRBV12-3 or TRBV12-4 and TRBJ1-3; 7 nucleotides agree with TRBD1. V lost 5 bases to trimming and J lost 3 bases; unmatched junction nucleotides: 7. The CDR3 is made up of 15 amino acids. The CDR3 sequence is CASSTRTGSGNTIYF. The CDR3 bases are TGTGCCAGCAGTACGCGGACAGGAAGTGGAAACACCATATATTTT.

This clonotype was seen repeatedly, ten times or more. This chain connects TRBV29-1 to TRBJ2-3; D is undetermined. Trimming shortened V by 6 bases and J by 1 base, and 14 bases separated the two germline ends. CDR3 length: 14 amino acids. From germline, CDR1 is SQVTM and CDR2 ANQGSEA. The chain's CDR3 is CSVSGRVGTDTQYF. As DNA, the CDR3 is TGCAGCGTCAGTGGACGGGTGGGCACAGATACGCAGTATTTT.

In this sample, this clonotype turned up a few times. V and J are TRBV5-1 and TRBJ2-3; D not certain. This CDR3 contains 15 residues. Germline CDR1 SGHRS, CDR2 YFSETQ. V shed 1 base and J shed 0 bases, with 9 bases lying between them. CDR3 DNA sequence: TGCGCCAGCAGCTTGAACCACCCAAGCACAGATACGCAGTATTTT. This gives the protein CASSLNHPSTDTQYF.

This clonotype was observed at least ten times. The genes are TRBV15 and TRBJ1-1, with D uncertain. V lost 1 base and J 6 bases, leaving 12 bases between the germline ends. Germline V gene data show CDR1 as LNHNV and CDR2 as YYDKDF (reference sequence). The CDR3 has 14 amino acids. The CDR3 is CATSRVGFGSEAFF. CDR3 DNA sequence: TGTGCCACCAGCAGAGTTGGATTTGGTTCTGAAGCTTTCTTT.

This clonotype was counted at least ten times. The chain carries TRBV3-1 and TRBJ1-2; D is unclear. Germline loops: CDR1 LGHDT, CDR2 YNNKEL (reference sequence). Trimming cost V 4 bases and J 3 bases, with 15 bases left between them. CDR3 length: 15 residues. The chain's CDR3 is CASSLKGSQYYGYTF. Here the CDR3 DNA reads TGTGCCAGCAGCCTCAAAGGGTCACAATACTATGGCTACACCTTC.

This clonotype was counted ten times or more. The rearrangement uses TRBV7-8 and TRBJ2-7; 7 positions match TRBD2. V lost 5 bases and J lost 2; bases outside the gene matches: 6. Germline assignment: CDR1 SGHVS and CDR2 FQNEAQ. The CDR3 is made up of 14 amino acids. The CDR3 nucleotides read TGTGCCAGCAGCGCCCGGGACTATGCCTACGAGCAGTACTTC. As protein: CASSARDYAYEQYF.

V gene TRBV21-1 combines with J gene TRBJ2-5; TRBD2 is the table's D call, not checked against the DNA. TRBV21-1 is a recognized pseudogene. The CDR3 consists of 17 residues. The DNA for the CDR3 is TGTGCCAGCAGCAAAAGGGGACTAGCGGGGGCCCAAGAGACCCAGTACTTC. Translated: CASSKRGLAGAQETQYF.

This clonotype came up many times. The J gene is TRBJ2-3, the V gene TRBV2; no clear D gene. V lost 3 bases, J lost 2 bases, and 9 bases lay in between. The CDR3 runs to 14 residues. Germline CDR1 reads SNHLY; CDR2 reads FYNNEI. CDR3 nucleotide sequence: TGTGCCAGCAGTGATTTGGGATCCACAGATACGCAGTATTTT. Its translation: CASSDLGSTDTQYF.

This clonotype was detected ten times or more. The V call is TRBV15, the J call TRBJ2-1; 9 bases are shared with TRBD2. CDR1 is LNHNV and CDR2 is YYDKDF in the germline V gene (reference sequence). CDR3 length equals 15 residues. Unmatched junction bases numbered 7, after V lost 4 bases and J lost 6 bases. This CDR3 reads CATSIGLAGPNEQFF. The CDR3 DNA is TGTGCCACCAGCATCGGTCTAGCGGGACCCAATGAGCAGTTCTTC.

This clonotype appeared a few times. The chain employs TRBV5-1 and TRBJ2-1; no definite D call. This CDR3 has 12 amino acids. Germline CDR1 is SGHRS and CDR2 is YFSETQ. V shed 7 bases and J shed 5 bases, with 10 bases lying between them. CDR3 DNA: TGCGCCAGCGCCGACAAAAACAATGAGCAGTTCTTC. This codes for CASADKNNEQFF.

This clonotype came up many times. J is TRBJ2-5 and V is TRBV5-1, with D unclear. This CDR3 is 17 amino acids long. V gave up 4 bases and J gave up 7 bases, with 26 bases separating them. Looked up from germline, CDR1 is SGHRS and CDR2 is YFSETQ. The CDR3: CASSTPEGGLGVGTQYF. As DNA, the CDR3 is TGCGCCAGCAGCACCCCAGAAGGTGGTCTAGGCGTCGGGACCCAGTACTTC.

The chain combines TRBV10-1 with TRBJ2-7, with D tentatively TRBD2 (6 bases). Deletions cut 2 bases from V and 9 bases from J, with 11 bases between. The CDR3 covers 12 residues. Germline V gene data show CDR1 as WNHNN and CDR2 as SYGVQD (reference sequence). In DNA form, the CDR3 reads TGCGCCAGCAGTGAGCCCGGAGCGGGGCAGTACTTC. This translates into CASSEPGAGQYF.

In this sample, this clonotype turned up many times. The chain employs TRBV10-3 and TRBJ1-5; TRBD1 matches at 11 bases. The ends lost 11 bases at V and 0 bases at J; junction bases unmatched: 15. This CDR3 spans 18 amino acids. In germline, CDR1 is ENHRY, CDR2 SYGVKD. In DNA, the CDR3 is TGTGCCTCAAAAATGGGACAGGGGGACTTTTATAGCAATCAGCCCCAGCATTTT. Its protein is CASKMGQGDFYSNQPQHF.

This clonotype occurred many times. The chain has TRBV12-3 or TRBV12-4 and TRBJ2-2; 8 bases map to TRBD1. The CDR3 runs 16 residues. The trim removed 3 bases at V and 5 bases at J, leaving 8 bases unmatched. CDR3 protein: CASSFLQGELTGELFF. As DNA, the CDR3 is TGTGCCAGCAGTTTCTTACAGGGGGAATTAACCGGGGAGCTGTTTTTT.

This clonotype was seen only a few times. The gene calls are TRBV12-3 or TRBV12-4 and TRBJ1-1; D uncertain. Trimming took off 9 bases at V and 4 bases at J, with 21 bases between the two ends. The CDR3 has 15 amino acids. The CDR3 loop reads CASSRRTPVGTEAFF. CDR3 bases: TGTGCCAGTTCGCGCAGGACCCCGGTCGGCACTGAAGCTTTCTTT.

This clonotype was counted many times. This chain uses TRBV15 with TRBJ1-6, with TRBD1 identical over 10 bases. Germline loops: CDR1 LNHNV, CDR2 YYDKDF (reference sequence). V was clipped by 2 bases and J by 11 bases; unmatched bases: 6. CDR3 length: 15 residues. The CDR3 DNA is TGTGCCACCAGCAGAATCTTTGGACAGGGGGCACCCCTCCACTTT. Its protein product is CATSRIFGQGAPLHF.

Many counts were recorded for this clonotype. The rearrangement links TRBV20-1 to TRBJ2-5; 11 bases are a match to TRBD2. CDR1 is DFQATT, CDR2 SNEGSKA, per germline (reference sequence). This CDR3 spans 14 amino acids. The ends lost 6 bases at V and 5 bases at J; junction bases unmatched: 8. CDR3 bases: TGCAGTGCACGCCGACTAGCGGGATCGGAGACCCAGTACTTC. Protein: CSARRLAGSETQYF.

This clonotype was recorded many times. This chain joins TRBV5-5 and TRBJ2-5, with D possibly matching TRBD1 (6 bases). The CDR3 runs 15 residues. Germline V gene sequence: CDR1 SGHKS, CDR2 YYEKEE (reference sequence). V was clipped by 4 bases and J by 2 bases, with 15 bases between them. CDR3: CASSSQTGAQETQYF. The CDR3 DNA reads TGTGCCAGCAGCAGCCAGACAGGAGCACAAGAGACCCAGTACTTC. Based on the CDR3 plus reference TRBV5-5 and TRBJ2-5, the full variable domain is DAGVTQSPTHLIKTRGQQVTLRCSPISGHKSVSWYQQVLGQGPQFIFQYYEKEERGRGNFPDRFSARQFPNYSSELNVNALLLGDSALYLCASSSQTGAQETQYFGPGTRLLVL.

There are a few counts of this clonotype. This chain connects TRBV20-1 to TRBJ1-2, with 7 bases aligning to TRBD1. Germline V gene lookup returns CDR1 DFQATT and CDR2 SNEGSKA (reference sequence). V gave up 4 bases and J gave up 8 bases; unmatched junction bases: 19. CDR3 size: 16 residues. The CDR3: CSATIFFGQARKGYTF. The CDR3 DNA follows: TGCAGTGCTACTATCTTCTTTGGACAGGCCCGGAAGGGCTACACCTTC.